The rows below give T cell receptor beta chains drawn from one sample of a study of regulatory T cells in long-lasting Graves disease. One entry per CDR3 protein, called by TCRdb with MiXCR from the multiplex PCR reads. Found here are a few hundred thousand distinct CDR3 sequences, more than 15% of them singletons; the top ten hold approximately 15%. The data also belong to a second study, concerning T cells in Graves' hyperthyroidism and ophthalmopathy.

Here the sequenced sample was peripheral blood mononuclear cells (PBMCs), taken at new diagnosis, from a patient treated with antithyroid drugs. All receptors derive from a woman aged 25 to 39 with Graves disease. Each CDR3 is given with its conserved first and last residue. The D gene is left open where the match is weak. Size is omitted from some rows. Given values are once, few, many or a class for expanded clones.

D gene: TRBD2; J gene: TRBJ2-3; V gene: TRBV12-3/TRBV12-4; clone size: many; CDR3 DNA: TGTGCCAGCAGTTTGGGACTAGCGGGATATGTAGATACGCAGTATTTT; CDR3 protein: CASSLGLAGYVDTQYF
D gene: TRBD1; J gene: TRBJ1-5; V gene: TRBV5-4; clone size: many; CDR3 DNA: TGTGCCAGCAGCCTCGGACAGGGACAGCCCCAGCATTTT; CDR3 protein: CASSLGQGQPQHF
D gene: -; J gene: TRBJ1-1; V gene: TRBV5-6; clone size: many; CDR3 DNA: TGTGCCAGCAGCTTGCAAGAAGGCACTGAAGCTTTCTTT; CDR3 protein: CASSLQEGTEAFF
D gene: TRBD1; J gene: TRBJ1-5; V gene: TRBV5-1; clone size: few; CDR3 DNA: TGCGCCAGCAGCTTGGGACAGGGTAAGCCCCAGCATTTT; CDR3 protein: CASSLGQGKPQHF
D gene: -; J gene: TRBJ2-2; V gene: TRBV3-1; clone size: many; CDR3 DNA: TGTGCCAGCAGAACCTCAGGGGCGGGCGGGGAGCTGTTTTTT; CDR3 protein: CASRTSGAGGELFF
D gene: -; J gene: TRBJ2-7; V gene: TRBV5-1; clone size: many; CDR3 DNA: TGCGCCAGCAGCCAGGACGGTTCCTACGAGCAGTACTTC; CDR3 protein: CASSQDGSYEQYF
D gene: TRBD1; J gene: TRBJ2-2; V gene: TRBV14; clone size: many; CDR3 DNA: TGTGCCAGCAGCCTAAACCCCGGGACAGGGAGACTGGGGGAGCTGTTTTTT; CDR3 protein: CASSLNPGTGRLGELFF
D gene: -; J gene: TRBJ2-4; V gene: TRBV7-2; clone size: many; CDR3 DNA: TGTGCCAGCAGCTTAGACCCCCGGGGAATATTAGCCAAAAACATTCAGTACTTC; CDR3 protein: CASSLDPRGILAKNIQYF
D gene: -; J gene: TRBJ2-7; V gene: TRBV20-1; clone size: many; CDR3 DNA: TGCAGTGCTAGAGACCTCAAGGGATCCTCCTACGAGCAGTACTTC; CDR3 protein: CSARDLKGSSYEQYF
D gene: -; J gene: TRBJ2-7; V gene: TRBV6-2/TRBV6-3; clone size: many; CDR3 DNA: TGTGCCAGCAGTGGGTGGACAGAATTCTACGAGCAGTACTTC; CDR3 protein: CASSGWTEFYEQYF
D gene: -; J gene: TRBJ2-5; V gene: TRBV18; clone size: -; CDR3 DNA: TGTGCCAGCTCACCATTTGAGGGAGCGGCTGAGACCCAGTACTTC; CDR3 protein: CASSPFEGAAETQYF
D gene: TRBD2; J gene: TRBJ2-1; V gene: TRBV6-1; clone size: many; CDR3 DNA: TGTGCCAGCTTCTCCTCGGCGGAGGCTAGCGGAACTTCCTACAATGAGCAGTTCTTC; CDR3 protein: CASFSSAEASGTSYNEQFF
D gene: -; J gene: TRBJ2-7; V gene: TRBV2; clone size: many; CDR3 DNA: TGTGCCAGCAGAGAGACCCGGGGTTCCTACGAGCAGTACTTC; CDR3 protein: CASRETRGSYEQYF
D gene: TRBD1; J gene: TRBJ1-3; V gene: TRBV9; clone size: many; CDR3 DNA: TGTGCCAGCAGCGACGGGACAGGTGCAGGAAACACCATATATTTT; CDR3 protein: CASSDGTGAGNTIYF
D gene: -; J gene: TRBJ1-2; V gene: TRBV27; clone size: many; CDR3 DNA: TGTGCCAGCAGTTTAGGTCAGGGCCGAAACTATGGCTACACCTTC; CDR3 protein: CASSLGQGRNYGYTF
D gene: TRBD2; J gene: TRBJ2-1; V gene: TRBV5-6; clone size: many; CDR3 DNA: TGTGCCAGCAGTATTAGCGGGGGGGCTCCCAATGAGCAGTTCTTC; CDR3 protein: CASSISGGAPNEQFF
D gene: TRBD1; J gene: TRBJ2-7; V gene: TRBV7-9; clone size: many; CDR3 DNA: TGTGCCAGCAGCTCGGCGACAGGGGCCTACGAGCAGTACTTC; CDR3 protein: CASSSATGAYEQYF
D gene: TRBD1; J gene: TRBJ2-5; V gene: TRBV7-8; clone size: few; CDR3 DNA: TGTGCCAGCAGCGACGACAGGGGTGGTCAGGAGACCCAGTACTTC; CDR3 protein: CASSDDRGGQETQYF
D gene: -; J gene: TRBJ2-2; V gene: TRBV10-3; clone size: many; CDR3 DNA: TGTGCCATCAGTGACGCGGGCACCGGGGAGCTGTTTTTT; CDR3 protein: CAISDAGTGELFF
D gene: TRBD2; J gene: TRBJ2-7; V gene: TRBV20-1; clone size: -; CDR3 DNA: TGCAGTGCGACCCTCGGGGGGGCCGGGTACGAGCAGTACTTC; CDR3 protein: CSATLGGAGYEQYF
D gene: TRBD2; J gene: TRBJ2-1; V gene: TRBV28; clone size: many; CDR3 DNA: TGTGCCAGCAGTTTAGATCGGGGAGGGCTGTTCTACAATGAGCAGTTCTTC; CDR3 protein: CASSLDRGGLFYNEQFF
D gene: TRBD1; J gene: TRBJ2-1; V gene: TRBV7-9; clone size: -; CDR3 DNA: TGTGCCCAGGAGGGCAAGCGGACAGGGTTATACAATGAGCAGTTCTTC; CDR3 protein: CAQEGKRTGLYNEQFF
D gene: TRBD1; J gene: TRBJ1-1; V gene: TRBV7-3; clone size: many; CDR3 DNA: TGTGCCAGCAGCCTGGACAGGGTGACTGAAGCTTTCTTT; CDR3 protein: CASSLDRVTEAFF
D gene: -; J gene: TRBJ2-2; V gene: TRBV6-1; clone size: many; CDR3 DNA: TGTGCCAGCCTCGGGACAAACGGAGGGGAGCTGTTTTTT; CDR3 protein: CASLGTNGGELFF
D gene: -; J gene: TRBJ2-5; V gene: TRBV11-2; clone size: many; CDR3 DNA: TGTGCCAGCAGTCACAGTCACCAAGAGACCCAGTACTTC; CDR3 protein: CASSHSHQETQYF
D gene: -; J gene: TRBJ1-5; V gene: TRBV6-1; clone size: many; CDR3 DNA: TGTGCCAGCAGTGAATTTGGCACAGATCAGCCCCAGCATTTT; CDR3 protein: CASSEFGTDQPQHF
D gene: TRBD1; J gene: TRBJ2-2; V gene: TRBV5-1; clone size: many; CDR3 DNA: TGTGCCAGCAGCTTGAGCAGGGGGCCTGACACCGGGGAGCTGTTTTTT; CDR3 protein: CASSLSRGPDTGELFF
D gene: -; J gene: TRBJ1-1; V gene: TRBV7-9; clone size: many; CDR3 DNA: TGTGCCAGCAGCTTGAAGTGGGCTTTCTTT; CDR3 protein: CASSLKWAFF
D gene: -; J gene: TRBJ1-2; V gene: TRBV6-1; clone size: many; CDR3 DNA: TGTGCCAGCATCTCCGGGACTTGGGGGTATGGCTACACCTTC; CDR3 protein: CASISGTWGYGYTF
D gene: -; J gene: TRBJ2-1; V gene: TRBV11-2; clone size: many; CDR3 DNA: TGTGCCAGCAGTCAAGCGGATGAGCAGTTCTTC; CDR3 protein: CASSQADEQFF
D gene: TRBD1; J gene: TRBJ1-3; V gene: TRBV20-1; clone size: -; CDR3 DNA: TGCAGTGCTGCGACAGGGGGTAGCTCTGGAAACACCATATATTTT; CDR3 protein: CSAATGGSSGNTIYF
D gene: -; J gene: TRBJ1-3; V gene: TRBV6-1; clone size: many; CDR3 DNA: TGTGCCAGCACTCCAGCTACAGGGTCTGGAAACACCATATATTTT; CDR3 protein: CASTPATGSGNTIYF
D gene: -; J gene: TRBJ2-7; V gene: TRBV12-5; clone size: many; CDR3 DNA: TGTGCTAGTGGTTTGAACCCCTACGAGCAGTACTTC; CDR3 protein: CASGLNPYEQYF
D gene: -; J gene: TRBJ1-6; V gene: TRBV12-3/TRBV12-4; clone size: many; CDR3 DNA: TGTGCCAGCAGTCCTACACCTAGACAGACTGCGGGGCAAAATTCACCCCTCCACTTT; CDR3 protein: CASSPTPRQTAGQNSPLHF
D gene: TRBD2; J gene: TRBJ2-1; V gene: TRBV9; clone size: -; CDR3 DNA: TGTGCCAGCAGCGTAGACGGGGGGGCCAAGGATGAGCAGTTCTTC; CDR3 protein: CASSVDGGAKDEQFF
D gene: -; J gene: TRBJ1-5; V gene: TRBV25-1; clone size: many; CDR3 DNA: TGTGCCAGCAGTGAAAGAGGTAATCAGCCCCAGCATTTT; CDR3 protein: CASSERGNQPQHF
D gene: TRBD2; J gene: TRBJ2-7; V gene: TRBV20-1; clone size: many; CDR3 DNA: TGCAGTGCCCAGCGGGGGGACTACGAGCAGTACTTC; CDR3 protein: CSAQRGDYEQYF
D gene: TRBD1; J gene: TRBJ1-2; V gene: TRBV11-2; clone size: many; CDR3 DNA: TGTGCCAGCAGCTTCACCACAGGGGTGGCTGGCTACACCTTC; CDR3 protein: CASSFTTGVAGYTF
D gene: TRBD2; J gene: TRBJ2-1; V gene: TRBV5-6; clone size: -; CDR3 DNA: TGTGCCAGCAGCCCCATCGGGACTAGGGGCATTTATGAGCAGTTCTTC; CDR3 protein: CASSPIGTRGIYEQFF
D gene: -; J gene: TRBJ1-6; V gene: TRBV9; clone size: many; CDR3 DNA: TGTGCCAGCAGCGTAGCGCCGGACAGAAATTCACCCCTCCACTTT; CDR3 protein: CASSVAPDRNSPLHF
D gene: -; J gene: TRBJ2-1; V gene: TRBV20-1; clone size: few; CDR3 DNA: TGCAGTACAGGGGAGGGGACAGGCGGAAATGAGCAGTTCTTC; CDR3 protein: CSTGEGTGGNEQFF